This entry is about one T cell receptor beta chain. What it binds is not known. V dropped 6 bases and J dropped 2; count of bases not matched to a gene: 18. In germline, CDR1 is MNHNS, CDR2 SASEGT. The CDR3 length is 20 residues. These data belong to a study of tumor and adjacent non-tumor tissue in lung cancer. About the research overall: Some 3.9 million productive TCRbeta reads were obtained per sample on average. Study-wide results and limits: Patients with more diverse tumor TCRs had worse survival. Compared with tumor, normal lung showed significantly lower TCR diversity. Top 100 clones took a larger repertoire share in normal lung.

No cell sorting was done before RNA was extracted from the tissue. TCRbeta libraries were built with three rounds of nested PCR, modified from ARM-PCR. TCRdb ran MiXCR on the multiplex PCR reads and lists one entry per CDR3 protein. The table lists over 110,000 distinct CDR3 sequences, about 71% of them singletons, with about 20% in the top ten. The specimen sequenced was lung tumor tissue. This clonotype originated in a man aged 55 to 70 with small cell lung cancer. The gene calls are TRBV6-1 and TRBJ2-2; TRBD2 matches at 10 bases. The CDR3 region is CASSRNHRPGLAHNTGELFF. As DNA, the CDR3 is TGTGCCAGCAGCAGAAACCACCGCCCGGGACTAGCGCATAACACCGGGGAGCTGTTTTTT.